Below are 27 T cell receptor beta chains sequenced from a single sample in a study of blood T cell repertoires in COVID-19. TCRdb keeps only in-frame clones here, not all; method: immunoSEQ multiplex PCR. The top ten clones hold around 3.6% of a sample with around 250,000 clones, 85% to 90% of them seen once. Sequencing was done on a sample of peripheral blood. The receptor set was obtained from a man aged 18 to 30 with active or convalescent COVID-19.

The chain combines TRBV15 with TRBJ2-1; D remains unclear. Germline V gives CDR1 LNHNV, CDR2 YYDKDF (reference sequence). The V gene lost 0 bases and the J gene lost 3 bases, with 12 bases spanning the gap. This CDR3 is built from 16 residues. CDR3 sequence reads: CATSRDLPFFYNEQFF. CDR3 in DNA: TGTGCCACCAGCAGAGATCTCCCTTTCTTCTACAATGAGCAGTTCTTC.

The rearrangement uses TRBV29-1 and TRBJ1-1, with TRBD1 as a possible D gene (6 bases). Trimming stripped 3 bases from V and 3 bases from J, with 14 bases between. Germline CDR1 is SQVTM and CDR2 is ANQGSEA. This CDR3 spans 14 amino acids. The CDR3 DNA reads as TGCAGCGTTGAGGGGGACAAGGGCGACACTGAAGCTTTCTTT. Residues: CSVEGDKGDTEAFF.

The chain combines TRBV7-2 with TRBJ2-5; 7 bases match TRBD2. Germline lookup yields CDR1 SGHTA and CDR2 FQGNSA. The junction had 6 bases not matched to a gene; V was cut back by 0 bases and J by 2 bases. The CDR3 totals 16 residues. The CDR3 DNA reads TGTGCCAGCAGCTTAGCTTCTAGCGGAGCTCAAGAGACCCAGTACTTC. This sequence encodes CASSLASSGAQETQYF.

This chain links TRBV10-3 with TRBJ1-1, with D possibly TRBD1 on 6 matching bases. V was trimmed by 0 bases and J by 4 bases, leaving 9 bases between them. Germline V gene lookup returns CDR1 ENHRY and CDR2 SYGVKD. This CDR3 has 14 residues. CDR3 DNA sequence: TGTGCCATCAGTGAGTCTAGGGGGTCCACTGAAGCTTTCTTT. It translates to CAISESRGSTEAFF.

The CDR3 reads CASSDGYTEAFF. The CDR3 region has the DNA TGTGCCAGCAGTGACGGTTACACTGAAGCTTTCTTT. The chain is built from TRBV6-1 and TRBJ1-1; D is undetermined. Germline V gene sequence: CDR1 MNHNS, CDR2 SASEGT. Trimming stripped 3 bases from V and 3 bases from J, with 5 bases between. The CDR3 is made up of 12 amino acids.

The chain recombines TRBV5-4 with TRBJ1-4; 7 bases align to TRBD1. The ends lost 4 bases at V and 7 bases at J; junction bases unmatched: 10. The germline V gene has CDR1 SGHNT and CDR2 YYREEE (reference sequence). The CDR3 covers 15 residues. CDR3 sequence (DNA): TGTGCCAGCAGCGTGCGGACAGGTATCCCTGAAAAACTGTTTTTT. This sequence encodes CASSVRTGIPEKLFF.

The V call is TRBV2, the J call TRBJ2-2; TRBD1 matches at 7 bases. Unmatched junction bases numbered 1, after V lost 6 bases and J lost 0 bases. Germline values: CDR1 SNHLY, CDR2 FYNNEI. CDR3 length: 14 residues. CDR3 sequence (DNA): TGTGCCAGCAGACAGGGGTCGAACACCGGGGAGCTGTTTTTT. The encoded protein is CASRQGSNTGELFF.

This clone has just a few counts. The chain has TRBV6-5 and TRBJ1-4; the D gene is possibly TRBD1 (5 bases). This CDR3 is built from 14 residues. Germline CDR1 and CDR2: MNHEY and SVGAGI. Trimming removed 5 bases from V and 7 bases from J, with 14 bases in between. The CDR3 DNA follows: TGTGCCAGCAGTATTGCAGGGTCCGTTGAAAAACTGTTTTTT. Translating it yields CASSIAGSVEKLFF.

The CDR3 DNA reads TGTGCCAGCAGCGGTACAGCGGGGGCCTATGGCTACACCTTC. Its translation: CASSGTAGAYGYTF. The V gene is TRBV9, the J gene TRBJ1-2; maybe TRBD1 (6 bases). The V and J ends lost 3 bases and 4 bases respectively, with 13 bases between them. The CDR3 has 14 residues. The germline V gene encodes CDR1 SGDLS and CDR2 YYNGEE.

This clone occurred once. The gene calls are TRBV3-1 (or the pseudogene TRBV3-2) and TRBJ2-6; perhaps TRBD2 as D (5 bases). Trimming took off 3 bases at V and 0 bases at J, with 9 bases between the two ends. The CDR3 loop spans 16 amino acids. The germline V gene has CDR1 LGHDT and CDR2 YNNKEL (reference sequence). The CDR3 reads CASSHTGGSGANVLTF. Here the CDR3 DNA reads TGTGCCAGCAGCCACACCGGAGGCTCTGGGGCCAACGTCCTGACTTTC.

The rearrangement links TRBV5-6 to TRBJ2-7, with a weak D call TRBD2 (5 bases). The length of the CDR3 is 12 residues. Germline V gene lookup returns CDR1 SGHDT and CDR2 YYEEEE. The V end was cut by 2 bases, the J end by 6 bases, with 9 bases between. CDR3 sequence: CASSLGGGEQYF. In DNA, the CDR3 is TGTGCCAGCAGCTTAGGAGGTGGCGAGCAGTACTTC.

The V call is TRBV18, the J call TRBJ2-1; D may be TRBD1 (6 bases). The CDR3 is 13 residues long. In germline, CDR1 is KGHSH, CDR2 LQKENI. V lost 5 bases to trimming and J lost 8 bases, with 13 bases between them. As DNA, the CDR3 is TGTGCCAGCTCATGGCGCGAGGGGGATGAGCAGTTCTTC. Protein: CASSWREGDEQFF.

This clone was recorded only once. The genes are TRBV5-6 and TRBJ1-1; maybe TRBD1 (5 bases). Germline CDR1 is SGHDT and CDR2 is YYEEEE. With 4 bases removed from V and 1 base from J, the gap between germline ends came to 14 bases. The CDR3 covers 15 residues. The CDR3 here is CASSTTGTANTEAFF. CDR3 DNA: TGTGCCAGCAGCACAACCGGGACTGCGAACACTGAAGCTTTCTTT.

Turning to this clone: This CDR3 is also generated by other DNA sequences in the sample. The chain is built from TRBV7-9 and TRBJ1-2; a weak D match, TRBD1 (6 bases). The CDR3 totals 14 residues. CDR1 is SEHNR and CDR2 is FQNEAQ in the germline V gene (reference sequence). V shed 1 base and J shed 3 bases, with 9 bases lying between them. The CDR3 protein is CASSLETGDYGYTF. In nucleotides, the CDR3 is TGTGCCAGCAGCTTAGAGACAGGAGACTATGGCTACACCTTC.

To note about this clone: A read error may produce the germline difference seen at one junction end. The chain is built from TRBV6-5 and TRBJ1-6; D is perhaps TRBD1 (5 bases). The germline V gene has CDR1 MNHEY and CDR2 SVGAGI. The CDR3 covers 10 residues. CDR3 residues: CASTGAGLLF. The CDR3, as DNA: TGTGCCAGCACCGGGGCGGGACTCCTTTTT.

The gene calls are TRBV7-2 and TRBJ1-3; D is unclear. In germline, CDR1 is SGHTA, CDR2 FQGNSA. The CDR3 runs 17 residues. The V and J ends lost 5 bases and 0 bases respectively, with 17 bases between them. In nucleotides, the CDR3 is TGTGCCAGCAGCCCATACCGCTCAGCGTTCTCTGGAAACACCATATATTTT. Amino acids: CASSPYRSAFSGNTIYF.

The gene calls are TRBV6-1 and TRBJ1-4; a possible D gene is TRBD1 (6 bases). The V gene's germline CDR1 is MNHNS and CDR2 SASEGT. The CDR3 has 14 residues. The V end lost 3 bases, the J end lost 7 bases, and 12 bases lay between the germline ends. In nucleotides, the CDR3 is TGTGCCAGCAGTGAGTGTCAGGGGTGTGAAAAACTGTTTTTT. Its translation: CASSECQGCEKLFF.

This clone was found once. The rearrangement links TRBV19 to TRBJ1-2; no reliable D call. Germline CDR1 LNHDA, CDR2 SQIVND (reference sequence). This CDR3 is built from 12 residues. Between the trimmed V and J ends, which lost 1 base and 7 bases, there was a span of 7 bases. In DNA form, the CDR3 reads TGTGCCAGTAGTATAGCCGCCGGTGGCTACACCTTC. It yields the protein CASSIAAGGYTF.

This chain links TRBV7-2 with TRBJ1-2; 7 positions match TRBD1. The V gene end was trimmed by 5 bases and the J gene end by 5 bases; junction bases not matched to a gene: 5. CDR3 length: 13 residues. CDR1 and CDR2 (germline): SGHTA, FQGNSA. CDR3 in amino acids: CASSRPGGYGYTF. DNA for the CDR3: TGTGCCAGCAGCCGCCCAGGGGGGTATGGCTACACCTTC.

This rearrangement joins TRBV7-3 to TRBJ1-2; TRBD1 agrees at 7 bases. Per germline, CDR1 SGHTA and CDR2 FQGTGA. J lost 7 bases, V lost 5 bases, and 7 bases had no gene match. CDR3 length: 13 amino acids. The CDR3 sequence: CASSPTGEGGYTF. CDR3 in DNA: TGTGCCAGCAGCCCCACAGGGGAAGGTGGCTACACCTTC.

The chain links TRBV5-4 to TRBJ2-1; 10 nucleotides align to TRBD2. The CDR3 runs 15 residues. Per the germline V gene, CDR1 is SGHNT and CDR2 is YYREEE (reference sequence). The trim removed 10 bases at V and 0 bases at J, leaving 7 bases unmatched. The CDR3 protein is CAGASGRASYNEQFF. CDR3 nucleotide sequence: TGTGCCGGGGCGAGCGGGAGGGCCTCCTACAATGAGCAGTTCTTC.

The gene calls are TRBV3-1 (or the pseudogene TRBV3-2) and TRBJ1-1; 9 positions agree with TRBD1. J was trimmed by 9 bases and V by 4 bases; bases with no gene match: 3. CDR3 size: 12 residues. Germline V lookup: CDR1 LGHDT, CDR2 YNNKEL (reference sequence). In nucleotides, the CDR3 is TGTGCCAGCAGCCGCGGGACAGGGAAAGCTTTCTTT. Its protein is CASSRGTGKAFF.

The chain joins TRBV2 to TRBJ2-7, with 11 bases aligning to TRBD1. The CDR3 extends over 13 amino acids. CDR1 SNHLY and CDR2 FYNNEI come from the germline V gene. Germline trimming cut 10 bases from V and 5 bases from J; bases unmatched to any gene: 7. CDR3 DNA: TGTGCCACCAACCGGGACAGGGGGGACGAGCAGTACTTC. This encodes CATNRDRGDEQYF.

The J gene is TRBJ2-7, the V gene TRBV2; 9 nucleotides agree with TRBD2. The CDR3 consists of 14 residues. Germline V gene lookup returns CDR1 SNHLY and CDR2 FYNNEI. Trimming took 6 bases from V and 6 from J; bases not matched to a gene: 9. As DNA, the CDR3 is TGTGCCAGCAGGAGCACTAGCGGGCAAAGCGAGCAGTACTTC. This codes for CASRSTSGQSEQYF.

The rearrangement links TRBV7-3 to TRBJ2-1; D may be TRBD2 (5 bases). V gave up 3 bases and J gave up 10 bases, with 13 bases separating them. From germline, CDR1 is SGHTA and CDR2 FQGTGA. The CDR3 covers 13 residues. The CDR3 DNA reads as TGTGCCAGCAGCTTGGGCCCCACGGGGGAGCAGTTCTTC. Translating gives CASSLGPTGEQFF.

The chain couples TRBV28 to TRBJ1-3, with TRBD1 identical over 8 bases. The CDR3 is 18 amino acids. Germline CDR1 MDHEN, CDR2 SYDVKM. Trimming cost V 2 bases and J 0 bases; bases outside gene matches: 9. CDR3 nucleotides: TGTGCCAGCAGTTTAAACGGACAGGGAAGGGGCTCTGGAAACACCATATATTTT. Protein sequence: CASSLNGQGRGSGNTIYF.

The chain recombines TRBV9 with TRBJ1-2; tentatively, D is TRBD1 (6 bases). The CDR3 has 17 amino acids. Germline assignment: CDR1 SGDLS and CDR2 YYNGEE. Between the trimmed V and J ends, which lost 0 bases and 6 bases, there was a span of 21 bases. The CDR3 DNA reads TGTGCCAGCAGCGTAGGCCCCATGGGGGCGCAGATTGATGGCTACACCTTC. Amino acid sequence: CASSVGPMGAQIDGYTF.